This paragraph covers one T cell receptor (beta chain) sequence. What it binds is not known. TCRdb keeps only in-frame clones here, not all; method: immunoSEQ multiplex PCR. The sample carries tens of thousands of clones, approximately 92% recorded once. The data belong to a study of T cell responses to AZD1222 COVID-19 vaccine. Study conclusions and caveats: Researchers report vaccine-associated CD4 TCRs spanning spike, with dominance at 160-218 and 743-854. Spike-specific TCR breadth and depth rose after two AZD1222 doses.

This CDR3 region has 15 residues. In germline, CDR1 is SGDLS, CDR2 YYNGEE. V lost 3 bases to trimming and J lost 3 bases, with 15 bases between them. The genes are TRBV9 and TRBJ1-1; D is possibly TRBD1 (6 bases). The specimen was peripheral blood, collected 28 days after the second AZD1222 dose. This TCR came from an adult who received the AZD1222 COVID-19 vaccine. This chain's CDR3 is CASSDHRASDTEAFF. The CDR3 coding sequence is TGTGCCAGCAGCGACCACAGGGCCTCGGACACTGAAGCTTTCTTT.